Each of the 10 T cell receptor beta chains below was sequenced from the same sample in a study of CD8 T cells in Susac syndrome. Random hexamers were used to reverse transcribe roughly 0.45 to 1 ug of RNA. TCRdb re-called the immunoSEQ multiplex PCR reads with MiXCR, one entry per CDR3 protein. Among some 160,000 distinct CDR3 sequences listed, 94% were seen once. The sample consisted of CD4+ T cells from PBMCs. All receptors derive from a human donor with Susac syndrome.

The chain links TRBV7-2 to TRBJ1-5, with D unresolved. The CDR3 is 12 residues long. CDR1 and CDR2 (germline): SGHTA, FQGNSA. V lost 4 bases, J lost 6 bases, and 7 bases lay in between. DNA for the CDR3: TGTGCCAGCAGCTCTCCGCCTCAGCCCCAGCATTTT. The encoded protein is CASSSPPQPQHF.

The genes are TRBV9 and TRBJ1-2; 8 nucleotides match TRBD1. The CDR3 is made up of 13 amino acids. J was trimmed by 8 bases and V by 7 bases; bases with no gene match: 10. Germline V lookup: CDR1 SGDLS, CDR2 YYNGEE. The CDR3 DNA sequence: TGTGCCAGCCAAAGCAGGGGGCGAGGAGGCTACACCTTC. Its protein is CASQSRGRGGYTF. The entire variable domain, with the rest obtained from reference TRBV9 and TRBJ1-2, is as follows: DSGVTQTPKHLITATGQRVTLRCSPRSGDLSVYWYQQSLDQGLQFLIQYYNGEERAKGNILERFSAQQFPDLHSELNLSSLELGDSALYFCASQSRGRGGYTFGSGTRLTVV.

The rearrangement uses TRBV11-2 and TRBJ1-1, with TRBD1 identical over 8 bases. This CDR3 has 12 residues. With 5 bases clipped from V and 11 bases from J, the junction kept 7 bases outside the gene matches. Germline CDR1 reads SGHAT; CDR2 reads FQNNGV. As DNA, the CDR3 is TGTGCCAGCAGCCCACGGACAGGGTACGCTTTCTTT. Translation: CASSPRTGYAFF.

The V gene is TRBV29-1, the J gene TRBJ1-1, with a weak D call TRBD1 (6 bases). CDR1 is SQVTM, CDR2 ANQGSEA, per germline. V gave up 6 bases and J gave up 2 bases, with 13 bases separating them. The CDR3 has 13 amino acids. The CDR3 protein is CSVNRDRNTEAFF. The CDR3 DNA sequence: TGCAGCGTGAACAGGGATAGAAACACTGAAGCTTTCTTT.

The V and J genes are TRBV18 and TRBJ1-6; the match to TRBD1 covers 10 bases. Trimming at V came to 3 bases and at J to 8 bases, leaving 13 bases not matched to a gene. The CDR3 has 18 residues. In germline, CDR1 is KGHSH, CDR2 LQKENI. For the CDR3, the DNA is TGTGCCAGCTCACCGATCACCGGGACAGGGGTCATAGATTCACCCCTCCACTTT. It specifies CASSPITGTGVIDSPLHF.

The chain joins TRBV12-3 or TRBV12-4 to TRBJ2-4, with TRBD2 matching 13 bases. V gave up 4 bases and J gave up 12 bases; unmatched junction bases: 9. CDR3 size: 15 residues. In nucleotides, the CDR3 is TGTGCCAGCAGTTCGGGACTAGCGGGGAATCAGGCTCAGTACTTC. The encoded protein is CASSSGLAGNQAQYF.

The CDR3 sequence: CASSLRLAGGSTDTQYF. CDR3 nucleotides: TGTGCCAGCAGCTTGCGGCTAGCGGGGGGTAGCACAGATACGCAGTATTTT. The chain employs TRBV5-4 and TRBJ2-3, with 11 bases matching TRBD2. Germline V lookup: CDR1 SGHNT, CDR2 YYREEE (reference sequence). The CDR3 has 17 amino acids. With 1 base clipped from V and 0 bases from J, the junction kept 4 bases outside the gene matches.

Only a few counts were recorded for this clonotype. The chain is built from TRBV7-2 and TRBJ2-5, with TRBD1 matching over 9 bases. The CDR3 has 14 residues. Germline assignment: CDR1 SGHTA and CDR2 FQGNSA. The ends lost 6 bases at V and 2 bases at J; junction bases unmatched: 4. The CDR3 DNA is TGTGCCAGCAGTTCCGGGACAGGGCAAGAGACCCAGTACTTC. This codes for CASSSGTGQETQYF.

V is TRBV4-1 and J is TRBJ2-7; D is tentatively TRBD1 or TRBD2 (5 bases each). Trimming took 7 bases from V and 3 from J, leaving 13 bases between them. This CDR3 has 13 residues. Germline assignment: CDR1 MGHRA and CDR2 YSYEKL. As DNA, the CDR3 is TGCGCCAGCAATGGGACGGCACTCTACGAGCAGTACTTC. Residues: CASNGTALYEQYF.

This clonotype was picked up one time. The chain joins TRBV6-5 to TRBJ2-1, with D perhaps TRBD2 (6 bases). CDR1 is MNHEY, CDR2 SVGAGI, per germline. The CDR3 runs to 15 residues. The V gene lost 6 bases and the J gene lost 9 bases, with 21 bases spanning the gap. In DNA form, the CDR3 reads TGTGCCAGCAGGCCCGAGACTAGTAGTTGGCGTGAGCAGTTCTTC. Translation gives CASRPETSSWREQFF.